The 20 T cell receptor beta chains below were found in one sample sequenced in a study of monozygotic twins with inflammatory bowel disease. TCRdb re-called the 5' RACE reads and catalogs CDR3 proteins one per entry, DNA excluded. The sample yields some 200,000 distinct CDR3 sequences, of which the top ten take up around 7.7%. Sequencing used blood. The source of these receptors is a human donor with ulcerative colitis or Crohn's disease, or a healthy co-twin of an affected twin (not recorded which).

The V and J genes are TRBV5-1 and TRBJ1-1. CDR1 is SGHRS and CDR2 is YFSETQ in the germline V gene. The CDR3 sequence is 15 residues long. This CDR3 is CASSLALQASTEAFF.

V and J are TRBV6-5 and TRBJ2-1; TCRdb's assignment of TRBD1 cannot be checked, as there is no DNA. From germline, CDR1 is MNHEY and CDR2 SVGAGI. The CDR3 runs 15 residues. This CDR3 is CASRYGQGLYNEQFF.

The chain joins TRBV6-5 to TRBJ1-1. In germline, CDR1 is MNHEY, CDR2 SVGAGI. The length of the CDR3 is 13 residues. CDR3 amino acids: CASSYSSRSEAFF.

The rearrangement uses TRBV9 and TRBJ2-7; with no DNA, the TCRdb D assignment of TRBD1 cannot be verified. Germline loops: CDR1 SGDLS, CDR2 YYNGEE. The CDR3 contains 14 residues. CDR3 sequence: CASSPGSFSYEQYF.

The V call is TRBV7-2, the J call TRBJ2-1. There are 12 residues in the CDR3. Germline-derived CDR1 and CDR2 are SGHTA and FQGNSA. The CDR3 sequence is CASSLGLSTGFF.

The V gene is TRBV5-1, the J gene TRBJ2-1; the D call of TRBD1 rests on TCRdb alone, since no DNA is present to check it. Per the germline V gene, CDR1 is SGHRS and CDR2 is YFSETQ. The length of the CDR3 is 15 residues. The CDR3 spells CASSLEGGRHNEQFF.

The V call is TRBV29-1, the J call TRBJ2-7. CDR3 length: 12 residues. Germline-derived CDR1 and CDR2 are SQVTM and ANQGSEA. The CDR3 is CSFSSGAYEQYF.

J is TRBJ2-7 and V is TRBV5-1; TCRdb names TRBD1, which stays unverified in the absence of DNA. The germline V gene encodes CDR1 SGHRS and CDR2 YFSETQ. This CDR3 spans 14 amino acids. The chain's CDR3 is CASSGTGSLGEQYF.

V gene TRBV20-1 combines with J gene TRBJ2-1; TCRdb gives TRBD2 as the D gene, but with no DNA this cannot be confirmed. The length of the CDR3 is 11 residues. Per germline, CDR1 DFQATT and CDR2 SNEGSKA (reference sequence). Here the CDR3 reads CSAPKRDEQFF.

The genes are TRBV18 and TRBJ2-7; as DNA is missing, the TRBD1 call by TCRdb cannot be tested. The CDR3 sequence is 15 residues long. Germline V CDR1 and CDR2: KGHSH, LQKENI. This chain's CDR3 is CASSPTGLRAYEQYF.

This chain joins TRBV19 and TRBJ2-2; the D call of TRBD2 rests on TCRdb alone, since no DNA is present to check it. The CDR3 spans 16 residues. Germline V lookup: CDR1 LNHDA, CDR2 SQIVND (reference sequence). The CDR3 loop is CASSILETSNTGELFF.

The rearrangement uses TRBV7-3 and TRBJ2-1; no DNA is available, so the TRBD1 call from TCRdb remains unchecked. From germline, CDR1 is SGHTA and CDR2 FQGTGA. The CDR3 sequence is 14 residues long. The CDR3 sequence is CASSAGWRRDEQFF.

The chain combines TRBV11-1 with TRBJ1-2; TCRdb outputs TRBD1, but without DNA this stays unchecked. In germline, CDR1 is SGHAT, CDR2 FQDESV (reference sequence). This CDR3 is built from 15 residues. CDR3 in amino acids: CASSLRQGSNYGYTF.

V usage is TRBV4-2 and J usage is TRBJ1-3; the TCRdb call, TRBD1, lacks DNA for checking. The germline V gene has CDR1 LGHNA and CDR2 YNFKEQ. This CDR3 spans 18 amino acids. The CDR3 is CASSQDWGEGTSGNTIYF.

The chain uses TRBV5-4 and TRBJ2-1; TCRdb designates TRBD2, a call that cannot be tested without DNA. Germline CDR1 is SGHNT and CDR2 is YYREEE (reference sequence). The CDR3 loop spans 15 amino acids. Here the CDR3 reads CASGEGGFSGSLRFF.

The V gene is TRBV24-1, the J gene TRBJ2-1. The CDR3 contains 14 residues. Germline V gene data show CDR1 as KGHDR and CDR2 as SFDVKD. The CDR3 sequence is CATSDPSRANEQFF.

The V gene is TRBV6-5, the J gene TRBJ2-7; the D gene TCRdb calls, TRBD1, cannot be checked with no DNA. Germline CDR1 and CDR2: MNHEY and SVGAGI. The CDR3 runs to 13 residues. The CDR3 protein is CASRRRTGNEQYF.

The chain links TRBV3-1 to TRBJ2-5; TCRdb outputs TRBD2, but without DNA this stays unchecked. Germline CDR1 reads LGHDT; CDR2 reads YNNKEL (reference sequence). This CDR3 comprises 15 residues. Here the CDR3 reads CASSQGLAGTETQYF.

V and J are TRBV5-1 and TRBJ2-3. CDR1 is SGHRS, CDR2 YFSETQ, per germline. This CDR3 comprises 14 residues. This chain's CDR3 is CASSRVAGTDTQYF.

The rearrangement joins TRBV6-1 to TRBJ1-2; checking the TCRdb D call of TRBD1 is not possible without DNA. The CDR3 loop spans 14 amino acids. CDR1 MNHNS and CDR2 SASEGT come from the germline V gene. The chain's CDR3 is CASSPGLIPHGYTF.